Presented here are 2 T cell receptor beta chains from one specimen sequenced in a study of circulating CD8 cells and anti-PD-1 response in melanoma. Live CD3+CD8+TCRalphabeta+ cells were sorted into four subsets by PD-1 and/or TIGIT. Each library started from about 14 ng of total RNA using the QIAseq Immune Repertoire TCR panel. TCRdb fed the reads into MiXCR, producing one record per CDR3 protein. The sample has 950 to 1,100 distinct CDR3 sequences, around 8.3% seen once. Sequences were derived from CD8+ T cells from PBMCs, sampled at baseline or after one month of anti-PD-1 therapy (not recorded which). Receptors originate from a human donor with melanoma.

This clonotype appeared a single time. A read error is possible here, since a much larger clone lies one base away. The V gene is TRBV9, the J gene TRBJ2-7; D gene ambiguous. The CDR3 consists of 14 residues. CDR1 is SGDLS and CDR2 is YYNGEE in the germline V gene. CDR3 sequence: CASSVGYRSYGQYF. CDR3 bases: TGTGCCAGCAGCGTAGGGTACCGCTCCTACGGGCAGTACTTC.

The rearrangement uses TRBV4-1 and TRBJ2-2; tentative D call: TRBD1 (5 bases). V lost 1 base and J 1 base, leaving 10 bases between the germline ends. CDR1 is MGHRA, CDR2 YSYEKL, per germline. CDR3 length: 16 residues. The CDR3 region is CASSQVQVRNTGELFF. The CDR3 coding sequence is TGCGCCAGCAGCCAAGTACAGGTTCGGAACACCGGGGAGCTGTTTTTT.